The next 5 T cell receptor beta chains were all read from a single sample in a study of cytomegalovirus exposure and HLA in healthy donors. 13 Jbeta primers and 60 Vbeta primers were used for the PCR. Assay: immunoSEQ multiplex PCR; the TCRdb copy retains only in-frame clones and omits some. The data hold about 120,000 clones, with under 85% observed a single time. The material sequenced was PBMCs. The receptors shown here come from a man aged 18 to 35 in good health and CMV-seropositive.

The chain uses TRBV11-1 and TRBJ2-2, with TRBD1 as a possible D gene (5 bases). The germline V and J ends were trimmed by 1 base and 2 bases, with 14 bases remaining between them. Germline CDR1 is SGHAT and CDR2 is FQDESV (reference sequence). CDR3 length: 17 amino acids. CDR3 bases: TGTGCCAGCAGCTTAGAACAGGCTCTACAAAACACCGGGGAGCTGTTTTTT. It specifies CASSLEQALQNTGELFF. Drawing the rest from reference TRBV11-1 and TRBJ2-2, the complete variable domain is EAEVAQSPRYKITEKSQAVAFWCDPISGHATLYWYRQILGQGPELLVQFQDESVVDDSQLPKDRFSAERLKGVDSTLKIQPAELGDSAMYLCASSLEQALQNTGELFFGEGSRLTVL.

This clone was picked up one time. The CDR3 spells CASSLRLAGGRGTQYF. The CDR3 coding sequence is TGTGCCAGTAGTTTGAGACTAGCGGGGGGGCGAGGGACCCAGTACTTC. The J gene is TRBJ2-5, the V gene TRBV19, with 14 bases aligning to TRBD2. Germline V gene sequence: CDR1 LNHDA, CDR2 SQIVND (reference sequence). The CDR3 length is 16 residues. The V segment lost 5 bases and the J segment 7 bases; nucleotides outside the gene matches: 9.

The chain employs TRBV6-1 and TRBJ2-2, with TRBD2 as a possible D gene (5 bases). This CDR3 spans 13 amino acids. V dropped 7 bases and J dropped 5 bases, with 11 bases sitting between them. Germline-derived CDR1 and CDR2 are MNHNS and SASEGT. CDR3 protein: CASMGTGTGELFF. The CDR3 region has the DNA TGTGCCAGCATGGGAACGGGAACCGGGGAGCTGTTTTTT.

This sequence joins TRBV5-1 and TRBJ1-1; D uncertain. This CDR3 region has 14 residues. V gave up 5 bases and J gave up 5 bases, with 16 bases separating them. CDR1 and CDR2 from the germline V gene are SGHRS and YFSETQ. The CDR3 here is CASRSEAGLTEAFF. The CDR3 bases are TGCGCCAGCAGGTCCGAGGCAGGACTGACTGAAGCTTTCTTT.

A remark on this clone: One junction end does not reproduce the germline sequence, and a read error may be involved. This rearrangement joins TRBV7-7 to TRBJ2-2; TRBD1 matches at 11 bases. The germline gives CDR1 SSHAT, CDR2 FNYEAQ (reference sequence). The CDR3 has 13 amino acids. The CDR3 spells CASSRDRGRELFF. DNA for the CDR3: TGTGCTAGCAGCCGGGACAGGGGGAGGGAGCTGTTTTTT.